The subject of this entry is one T cell receptor (beta chain). Its antigen is undetermined. In germline, CDR1 is ENHRY, CDR2 SYGVKD. This CDR3 has 12 amino acids. V lost 3 bases, J lost 9 bases, and 9 bases lay in between. The assay was immunoSEQ multiplex PCR, and TCRdb's table has in-frame clones only and misses some. The sample holds 35,000 to 45,000 clones, about 95% seen once. This entry is derived from a study of graft-versus-host responses after intestinal transplantation. At the level of the study: Among the recipients, transplants were multivisceral, liver-intestinal, or isolated intestinal.

Study-wide results and limits: Maximum circulating GvH clone levels tracked with early post-transplant HvG decreases.

Sample: unstimulated CD8+ T cells sorted from spleen or lymph node cells, taken before transplant. The receptor's source is a human donor who was the organ donor for an intestinal transplant. The J gene is TRBJ2-1, the V gene TRBV10-3; D unresolved. CDR3 loop: CAISEEMGEQFF. DNA for the CDR3: TGTGCCATCAGTGAAGAAATGGGTGAGCAGTTCTTC.